Listed below are T cell receptor beta chains from one sample, sequenced in a study of T cells in Graves' hyperthyroidism and ophthalmopathy. TCRdb processed the multiplex PCR reads anew with MiXCR; each CDR3 protein has one entry. The data contain 250,000 to 300,000 distinct CDR3 sequences, about 19% of them singletons. The sequenced material came from blood. These receptor sequences come from a man aged 45-65 years with Graves' ophthalmopathy. CDR3s include the opening cysteine and the closing phenylalanine or tryptophan. A D gene is named only where the DNA matches it firmly. A row's size may be missing; if present it is once, few, many or a size class.

>14|-|TRBJ1-4|TRBV4-1|-
CASSQDPRGEKLFF
TGCGCCAGCAGCCAAGACCCCAGGGGTGAAAAACTGTTTTTT
>15|TRBD1|TRBJ1-5|TRBV12-3/TRBV12-4|few
CASSRTGASNQPQHF
TGTGCCAGCAGCCGGACAGGGGCTAGCAATCAGCCCCAGCATTTT
>16|TRBD1|TRBJ1-1|TRBV15|-
CATSTGQGDSNTEAFF
TGTGCCACCAGCACTGGACAGGGGGACTCGAACACTGAAGCTTTCTTT
>14|TRBD2|TRBJ2-2|TRBV24-1|-
CATSVAGGFGELFF
TGTGCCACCAGTGTGGCGGGAGGGTTCGGGGAGCTGTTTTTT
>16|TRBD2|TRBJ2-1|TRBV15|many
CATSRVGTSGNNEQFF
TGTGCCACCAGCAGAGTTGGGACTAGCGGAAACAATGAGCAGTTCTTC
>17|-|TRBJ1-5|TRBV6-2/TRBV6-3|few
CASSPGQGGNSNQPQHF
TGTGCCAGCAGTCCAGGACAAGGGGGAAATAGCAATCAGCCCCAGCATTTT
>15|TRBD2|TRBJ2-1|TRBV6-4|-
CASRVLAGDKGEQFF
TGTGCCAGCAGGGTACTAGCGGGAGATAAGGGGGAGCAGTTCTTC
>15|-|TRBJ2-7|TRBV7-2|few
CASSLVGGESYEQYF
TGTGCCAGCAGCTTAGTAGGGGGTGAATCCTACGAGCAGTACTTC
>16|TRBD1|TRBJ2-3|TRBV2|few
CASSAAGGMGTDTQYF
TGTGCCAGCAGTGCCGCAGGGGGCATGGGCACAGATACGCAGTATTTT
>13|-|TRBJ2-7|TRBV7-6|few
CASSSNAGYEQYF
TGTGCCAGCAGCTCCAACGCCGGGTACGAGCAGTACTTC
>14|-|TRBJ2-3|TRBV3-1|-
CASSQDLRAGTQYF
TGTGCCAGCAGCCAAGATCTAAGGGCAGGTACGCAGTATTTT
>14|-|TRBJ2-3|TRBV7-3|few
CASSQVGGPDTQYF
TGTGCCAGCAGCCAAGTCGGGGGACCAGATACGCAGTATTTT
>14|-|TRBJ1-5|TRBV20-1|-
CSARGMDSHQPQHF
TGCAGTGCTAGAGGAATGGACAGTCATCAGCCCCAGCATTTT
>14|-|TRBJ2-1|TRBV7-3|many
CASSLGREYNEQFF
TGTGCCAGCAGCTTAGGGCGGGAATACAATGAGCAGTTCTTC
>15|TRBD1|TRBJ1-5|TRBV11-2|-
CASTPSTGGVQPQHF
TGTGCCAGTACCCCATCGACAGGGGGCGTTCAGCCCCAGCATTTT
>14|TRBD1|TRBJ1-6|TRBV20-1|many
CSASQGQGNSPLHF
TGCAGTGCTAGCCAGGGACAGGGCAATTCACCCCTCCACTTT
>16|TRBD1|TRBJ1-5|TRBV7-2|many
CASSLVGTGLNQPQHF
TGTGCCAGCAGCTTAGTGGGGACAGGACTAAATCAGCCCCAGCATTTT
>12|-|TRBJ1-2|TRBV28|-
CASSFVGGGYTF
TGTGCCAGCAGTTTCGTCGGGGGTGGCTACACCTTC
>15|-|TRBJ2-1|TRBV29-1|-
CSVDGVAGFYNEQFF
TGCAGCGTTGACGGCGTCGCAGGTTTCTACAATGAGCAGTTCTTC
>13|-|TRBJ1-2|TRBV11-2|many
CASSFQGSIGYTF
TGTGCCAGCAGCTTTCAGGGGTCTATCGGCTACACCTTC
>15|TRBD2|TRBJ2-5|TRBV6-4|many
CASSAGAGDQETQYF
TGTGCCAGCAGTGCGGGAGCGGGGGACCAAGAGACCCAGTACTTC
>11|-|TRBJ2-1|TRBV28|many
CASSSGNEQFF
TGTGCCAGCAGTTCGGGGAATGAGCAGTTCTTC
>12|-|TRBJ2-7|TRBV6-1|many
CASMGDGYEQYF
TGTGCCAGCATGGGAGACGGCTACGAGCAGTACTTC
>13|-|TRBJ2-1|TRBV12-3/TRBV12-4|-
CASSHKTGNEQFF
TGTGCCAGCAGTCACAAGACTGGGAATGAGCAGTTCTTC
>18|TRBD1|TRBJ1-2|TRBV20-1|-
CSARDLWGQGLTNYGYTF
TGCAGTGCTAGAGATTTATGGGGACAGGGTTTGACTAACTATGGCTACACCTTC
>12|-|TRBJ2-3|TRBV20-1|many
CSVGGGTDTQYF
TGCAGTGTCGGGGGTGGCACAGATACGCAGTATTTT
>15|-|TRBJ1-6|TRBV6-1|few
CASSSSQGINSPLHF
TGTGCCAGCAGTTCATCACAGGGTATCAATTCACCCCTCCACTTT
>15|-|TRBJ1-4|TRBV7-2|-
CASSLGQNGWEKLFF
TGTGCCAGCAGCTTAGGGCAAAACGGTTGGGAAAAACTGTTTTTT